These 24 T cell receptor beta chains share one sample of origin, sequenced in a study of long-term antiretroviral therapy in people with HIV. A v3.0 immunoSEQ assay was performed at survey level. TCRdb keeps only in-frame clones here, not all; method: immunoSEQ multiplex PCR. This sample carries some 28,000 clones, just under 95% of them seen once, and the ten largest clones take about 3.1%. The sample was unsorted PBMCs, taken 5.3 years after starting antiretroviral therapy. These receptors all stem from a man in his fifties with HIV.

The rearrangement links TRBV12-5 to TRBJ1-5; TRBD1 might be the D (6 bases). This CDR3 has 15 residues. Trimming removed 6 bases at V and 0 bases at J, with 12 bases between. Germline CDR1 reads LGHNT; CDR2 reads FRNRAP. As DNA, the CDR3 is TGTGCTAGTGGCAACAGGGATAATAGCAATCAGCCCCAGCATTTT. It yields the protein CASGNRDNSNQPQHF.

In this sample, this clone turned up once. This chain uses TRBV6-6 with TRBJ1-5, with a tentative D call TRBD1 (5 bases). CDR3 length: 13 residues. V lost 0 bases and J 5 bases, leaving 5 bases between the germline ends. Germline V lookup: CDR1 MNHNY, CDR2 SVGAGI (reference sequence). The CDR3, as DNA: TGTGCCAGCAGTTACTCAGGGGATCAGCCCCAGCATTTT. Translating it yields CASSYSGDQPQHF.

The gene calls are TRBV4-3 and TRBJ1-2; weak D call: TRBD1 (5 bases). The CDR3 length is 15 residues. Between the trimmed V and J ends, which lost 6 bases and 0 bases, there was a span of 14 bases. Germline V CDR1 and CDR2: LGHNA, YSLEER. CDR3: CASSFGTDSNYGYTF. CDR3 coding DNA: TGCGCCAGCAGTTTCGGGACGGATTCTAACTATGGCTACACCTTC.

This clone was recorded only once. The chain links TRBV4-3 to TRBJ2-7, with TRBD2 as a possible D gene (6 bases). The CDR3 covers 16 residues. From germline, CDR1 is LGHNA and CDR2 YSLEER. Trimming cost V 0 bases and J 7 bases, with 19 bases left between them. Here the CDR3 reads CASSQDERGGLGEQYF. The DNA for the CDR3 is TGCGCCAGCAGCCAAGATGAAAGGGGAGGCCTGGGGGAGCAGTACTTC.

The chain joins TRBV27 to TRBJ1-6; 7 positions match TRBD1. There are 14 residues in the CDR3. The germline V gene has CDR1 MNHEY and CDR2 SMNVEV (reference sequence). V trimming: 5 bases; J trimming: 8 bases; junction bases outside the gene matches: 6. The CDR3 nucleotides are TGTGCCAGCAGTCTAGACAGGGATTATTCACCCCTCCACTTT. It encodes CASSLDRDYSPLHF.

The chain employs TRBV12-5 and TRBJ1-1; TRBD1 might be the D (5 bases). Per the germline V gene, CDR1 is LGHNT and CDR2 is FRNRAP. The CDR3 is 14 amino acids. V dropped 6 bases and J dropped 2 bases, with 13 bases sitting between them. The CDR3: CASGGDGRNTEAFF. Written as DNA, the CDR3 is TGTGCTAGTGGCGGGGACGGGAGAAACACTGAAGCTTTCTTT.

Turning to this clone: The germline gene is not matched at one end of the junction; a read error may be the cause. The chain is built from TRBV7-2 and TRBJ2-3; 10 positions agree with TRBD1. The CDR3 length is 16 residues. Germline loops: CDR1 SGHTA, CDR2 FQGNSA. CDR3 sequence: CASSDDRTGGSDTQYF. CDR3 nucleotides: TGCGCCAGCAGCGACGATAGGACAGGGGGATCAGATACGCAGTATTTT.

The V gene is TRBV6-5, the J gene TRBJ2-7, with a weak D call TRBD2 (5 bases). Germline CDR1 MNHEY, CDR2 SVGAGI. V gave up 0 bases and J gave up 7 bases, with 10 bases separating them. CDR3 length: 13 amino acids. CDR3 region: CASSYSAGFEQYF. In DNA, the CDR3 is TGTGCCAGCAGTTACTCCGCGGGTTTTGAGCAGTACTTC.

The V and J genes are TRBV5-1 and TRBJ1-2; unclear D gene. Germline V gene sequence: CDR1 SGHRS, CDR2 YFSETQ. This CDR3 is 14 amino acids long. Deletions cut 4 bases from V and 2 bases from J, with 12 bases between. The CDR3 DNA follows: TGCGCCAGCAGCCAGAGTGGACCCAACTATGGCTACACCTTC. It translates to CASSQSGPNYGYTF.

This clone was recorded only once. V gene TRBV6-6 combines with J gene TRBJ1-2, with no clear D. This CDR3 comprises 14 residues. Trimming removed 4 bases at V and 3 bases at J, with 12 bases between. The germline V gene encodes CDR1 MNHNY and CDR2 SVGAGI (reference sequence). The CDR3 spells CASSLVRADYGYTF. DNA of the CDR3: TGTGCCAGCAGTTTGGTGAGGGCGGACTATGGCTACACCTTC.

In DNA form, the CDR3 reads TGTGCCAGCAGCTTCGCGGGGGAGCAGTACTTC. Translating it yields CASSFAGEQYF. The chain links TRBV7-2 to TRBJ2-7, with a weak D call TRBD2 (6 bases). The CDR3 length is 11 residues. V was pared by 3 bases and J by 7 bases, with 7 bases between. Germline lookup yields CDR1 SGHTA and CDR2 FQGNSA.

V and J are TRBV6-1 and TRBJ1-2, with 7 bases identical to TRBD1. Germline CDR1 and CDR2: MNHNS and SASEGT. With 2 bases clipped from V and 6 bases from J, the junction kept 6 bases outside the gene matches. The CDR3 is 14 residues long. CDR3 loop: CASSEPDRVHGYTF. In nucleotides, the CDR3 is TGTGCCAGCAGTGAACCAGACAGGGTCCATGGCTACACCTTC.

The chain is built from TRBV6-4 and TRBJ1-5; 7 bases fit TRBD1. The CDR3 runs 17 residues. Germline values: CDR1 MRHNA, CDR2 SNTAGT. Trimming at V came to 8 bases and at J to 6 bases, leaving 19 bases not matched to a gene. In DNA form, the CDR3 reads TGTGCCAGCGTGGTGATACAGGGGAATGTTGGAGGTCAGCCCCAGCATTTT. Encoded protein: CASVVIQGNVGGQPQHF.

This chain uses TRBV11-2 with TRBJ2-3; D not certain. Germline V gives CDR1 SGHAT, CDR2 FQNNGV. The ends were cut back, 1 base at V and 2 bases at J, with 10 bases in the middle. There are 15 residues in the CDR3. The CDR3 nucleotides read TGTGCCAGCAGCTTAGGGCCAAGCTACACAGATACGCAGTATTTT. Translating it yields CASSLGPSYTDTQYF. The full variable domain, in which reference TRBV11-2 and TRBJ2-3 provide the parts outside the CDR3, is EAGVAQSPRYKIIEKRQSVAFWCNPISGHATLYWYQQILGQGPKLLIQFQNNGVVDDSQLPKDRFSAERLKGVDSTLKIQPAKLEDSAVYLCASSLGPSYTDTQYFGPGTRLTVL.

This sequence joins TRBV6-1 and TRBJ2-3, with D tentatively TRBD2 (5 bases). Germline V CDR1 and CDR2: MNHNS, SASEGT. The length of the CDR3 is 12 residues. The V end lost 5 bases, the J end lost 5 bases, and 8 bases lay between the germline ends. The CDR3 loop is CASSQEGDTQYF. CDR3 nucleotide sequence: TGTGCCAGCAGTCAAGAGGGAGATACGCAGTATTTT.

V is TRBV6-5 and J is TRBJ1-5, with no clear D. Germline loops: CDR1 MNHEY, CDR2 SVGAGI. Trimming took 6 bases from V and 3 from J, leaving 6 bases between them. CDR3 length: 12 residues. The chain's CDR3 is CASRTSNQPQHF. The CDR3 DNA is TGTGCCAGCAGAACGTCCAATCAGCCCCAGCATTTT.

The chain carries TRBV9 and TRBJ2-2; D unresolved. CDR3 length: 16 amino acids. The V end lost 0 bases, the J end lost 0 bases, and 9 bases lay between the germline ends. Germline loops: CDR1 SGDLS, CDR2 YYNGEE. CDR3 sequence reads: CASSVELGTNTGELFF. CDR3 nucleotides: TGTGCCAGCAGCGTAGAGTTGGGGACGAACACCGGGGAGCTGTTTTTT.

This chain uses TRBV27 with TRBJ1-2, with D maybe TRBD1 (5 bases). The CDR3 sequence is 14 residues long. The V gene's germline CDR1 is MNHEY and CDR2 SMNVEV (reference sequence). Between the trimmed V and J ends, which lost 0 bases and 2 bases, there was a span of 7 bases. CDR3 loop: CASSLSGANYGYTF. The CDR3 DNA is TGTGCCAGCAGTTTATCAGGGGCAAACTATGGCTACACCTTC.

This chain connects TRBV5-4 to TRBJ2-3; the match to TRBD1 covers 9 bases. Trimming took 4 bases from V and 3 from J; bases not matched to a gene: 6. The length of the CDR3 is 15 residues. Germline assignment: CDR1 SGHNT and CDR2 YYREEE (reference sequence). The CDR3 nucleotides read TGTGCCAGCAGCCCGGGACAGGGAGTAACAGATACGCAGTATTTT. It specifies CASSPGQGVTDTQYF.

A few counts support this clone. V usage is TRBV12-5 and J usage is TRBJ1-5, with D maybe TRBD1 (6 bases). V was trimmed by 7 bases and J by 0 bases, leaving 13 bases between them. This CDR3 spans 15 amino acids. Germline CDR1 is LGHNT and CDR2 is FRNRAP. The CDR3 DNA follows: TGTGCTAGTGCCGAGACAGGCGATAGCAATCAGCCCCAGCATTTT. Protein product: CASAETGDSNQPQHF.

V is TRBV5-4 and J is TRBJ2-3, with D perhaps matching TRBD2 (7 bases). This CDR3 region has 17 residues. Trimming stripped 3 bases from V and 2 bases from J, with 19 bases between. Germline CDR1 SGHNT, CDR2 YYREEE (reference sequence). The CDR3 nucleotides read TGTGCCAGCAGCTCGGGGGGCGGTAGAGCCCTCACAGATACGCAGTATTTT. It codes for CASSSGGGRALTDTQYF.

The chain recombines TRBV9 with TRBJ2-3, with a weak D call TRBD1 (6 bases). This CDR3 is built from 16 residues. Deletions cut 0 bases from V and 0 bases from J, with 11 bases between. In germline, CDR1 is SGDLS, CDR2 YYNGEE. The CDR3 is CASSVAGAPSTDTQYF. DNA of the CDR3: TGTGCCAGCAGCGTAGCAGGGGCTCCTAGCACAGATACGCAGTATTTT.

The V and J genes are TRBV5-1 and TRBJ1-1, with TRBD1 identical over 8 bases. The CDR3 consists of 14 residues. From germline, CDR1 is SGHRS and CDR2 YFSETQ. The V and J ends lost 3 bases and 1 base, in that order; junction bases with no gene match: 2. In nucleotides, the CDR3 is TGCGCCAGCAGCTCCGGGACAGGGAACACTGAAGCTTTCTTT. Amino acid sequence: CASSSGTGNTEAFF. Filled out from reference TRBV5-1 and TRBJ1-1, the complete variable domain reads KAGVTQTPRYLIKTRGQQVTLSCSPISGHRSVSWYQQTPGQGLQFLFEYFSETQRNKGNFPGRFSGRQFSNSRSEMNVSTLELGDSALYLCASSSGTGNTEAFFGQGTRLTVV.

The V call is TRBV7-6, the J call TRBJ1-5; no clear D. Trimming shortened V by 3 bases and J by 6 bases, and 9 bases separated the two germline ends. CDR1 and CDR2 from the germline V gene are SGHVS and FNYEAQ. The CDR3 runs 13 residues. The CDR3 nucleotides are TGTGCCAGCAGCTTTGGAAGTGCTCAGCCCCAGCATTTT. This translates into CASSFGSAQPQHF.